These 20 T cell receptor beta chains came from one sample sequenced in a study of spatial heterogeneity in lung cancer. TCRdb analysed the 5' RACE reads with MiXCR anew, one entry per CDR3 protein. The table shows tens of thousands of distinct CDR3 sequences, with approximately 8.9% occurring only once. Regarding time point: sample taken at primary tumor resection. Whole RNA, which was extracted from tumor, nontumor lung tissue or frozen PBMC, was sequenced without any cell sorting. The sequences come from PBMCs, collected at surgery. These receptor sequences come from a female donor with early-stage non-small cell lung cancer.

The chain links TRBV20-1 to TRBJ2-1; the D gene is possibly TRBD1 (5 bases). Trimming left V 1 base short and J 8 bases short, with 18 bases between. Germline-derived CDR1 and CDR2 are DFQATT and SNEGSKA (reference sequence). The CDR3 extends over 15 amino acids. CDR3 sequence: CSARVASRGTDEQFF. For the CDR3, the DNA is TGCAGTGCTAGAGTAGCTAGTAGGGGTACGGATGAGCAGTTCTTC.

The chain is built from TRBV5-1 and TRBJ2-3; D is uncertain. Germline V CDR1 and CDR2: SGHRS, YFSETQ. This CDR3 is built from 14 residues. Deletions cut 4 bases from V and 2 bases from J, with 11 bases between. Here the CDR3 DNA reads TGCGCCAGCAGCGTATCCGGTTCCACAGATACGCAGTATTTT. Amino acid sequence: CASSVSGSTDTQYF.

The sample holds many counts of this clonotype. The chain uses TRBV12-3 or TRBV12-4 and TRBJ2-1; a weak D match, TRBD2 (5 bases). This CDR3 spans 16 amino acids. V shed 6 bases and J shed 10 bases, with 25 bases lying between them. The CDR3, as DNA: TGTGCCAGCAGACCAACCGGGATTTCCGTCCCAAAAGAGCAGTTCTTC. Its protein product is CASRPTGISVPKEQFF.

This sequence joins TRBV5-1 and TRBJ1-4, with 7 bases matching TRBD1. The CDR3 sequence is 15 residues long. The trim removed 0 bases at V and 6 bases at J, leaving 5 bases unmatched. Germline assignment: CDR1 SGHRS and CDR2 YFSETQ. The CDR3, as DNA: TGCGCCAGCAGCTTGGCCGGGACAGCCGATGAAAAACTGTTTTTT. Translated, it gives CASSLAGTADEKLFF. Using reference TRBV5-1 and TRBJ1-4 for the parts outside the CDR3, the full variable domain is KAGVTQTPRYLIKTRGQQVTLSCSPISGHRSVSWYQQTPGQGLQFLFEYFSETQRNKGNFPGRFSGRQFSNSRSEMNVSTLELGDSALYLCASSLAGTADEKLFFGSGTQLSVL.

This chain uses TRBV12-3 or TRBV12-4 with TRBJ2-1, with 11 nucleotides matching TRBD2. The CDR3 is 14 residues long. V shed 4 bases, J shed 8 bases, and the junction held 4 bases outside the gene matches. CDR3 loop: CASSSLAGVYEQFF. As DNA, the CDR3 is TGTGCCAGCAGTTCACTAGCGGGAGTTTATGAGCAGTTCTTC.

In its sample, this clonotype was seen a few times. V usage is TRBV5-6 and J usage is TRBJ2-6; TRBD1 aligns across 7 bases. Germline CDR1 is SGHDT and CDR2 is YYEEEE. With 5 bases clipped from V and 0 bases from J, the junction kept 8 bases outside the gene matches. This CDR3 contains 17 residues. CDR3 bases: TGTGCCAGCAGGTCGTACAGGGGTTACTCTGGGGCCAACGTCCTGACTTTC. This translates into CASRSYRGYSGANVLTF.

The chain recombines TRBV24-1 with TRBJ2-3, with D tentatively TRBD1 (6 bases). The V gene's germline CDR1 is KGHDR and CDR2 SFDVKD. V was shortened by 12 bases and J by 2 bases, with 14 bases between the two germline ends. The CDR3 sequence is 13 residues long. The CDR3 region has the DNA TGTGCCGCGGAAGACAGGTTCACAGATACGCAGTATTTT. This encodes CAAEDRFTDTQYF.

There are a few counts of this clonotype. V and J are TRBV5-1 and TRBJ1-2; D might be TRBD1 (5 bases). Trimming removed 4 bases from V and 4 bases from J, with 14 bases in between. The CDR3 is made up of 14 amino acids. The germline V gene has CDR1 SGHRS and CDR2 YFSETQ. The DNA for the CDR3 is TGCGCCAGCAGCCCCATCCAGGGCACCTATGGCTACACCTTC. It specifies CASSPIQGTYGYTF. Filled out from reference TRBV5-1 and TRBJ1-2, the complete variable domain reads KAGVTQTPRYLIKTRGQQVTLSCSPISGHRSVSWYQQTPGQGLQFLFEYFSETQRNKGNFPGRFSGRQFSNSRSEMNVSTLELGDSALYLCASSPIQGTYGYTFGSGTRLTVV.

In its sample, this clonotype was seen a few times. The CDR3 loop is CSAREPRSGEYF. CDR3 nucleotide sequence: TGCAGTGCTAGAGAGCCGCGGTCAGGGGAGTACTTC. The chain uses TRBV20-1 and TRBJ2-7; D perhaps matches TRBD1 (6 bases). The V gene's germline CDR1 is DFQATT and CDR2 SNEGSKA (reference sequence). With 0 bases removed from V and 11 bases from J, the gap between germline ends came to 14 bases. The CDR3 contains 12 residues.

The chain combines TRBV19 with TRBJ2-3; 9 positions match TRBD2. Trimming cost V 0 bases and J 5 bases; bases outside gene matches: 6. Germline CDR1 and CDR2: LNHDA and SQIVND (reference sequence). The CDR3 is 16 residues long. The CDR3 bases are TGTGCCAGTAGTATAGAGGCTAGCGGGAACGGAGATACGCAGTATTTT. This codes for CASSIEASGNGDTQYF.

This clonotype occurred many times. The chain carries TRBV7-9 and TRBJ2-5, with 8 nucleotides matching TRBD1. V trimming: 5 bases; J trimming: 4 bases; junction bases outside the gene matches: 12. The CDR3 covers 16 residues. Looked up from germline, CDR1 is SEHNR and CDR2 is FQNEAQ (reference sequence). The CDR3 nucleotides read TGTGCCAGCAGCCCCGACCTGACAGGGGCCGGAGAGACCCAGTACTTC. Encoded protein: CASSPDLTGAGETQYF.

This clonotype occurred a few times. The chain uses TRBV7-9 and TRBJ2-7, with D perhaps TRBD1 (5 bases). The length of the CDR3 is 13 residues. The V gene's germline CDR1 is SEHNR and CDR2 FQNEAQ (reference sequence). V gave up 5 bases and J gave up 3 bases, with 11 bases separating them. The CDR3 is CASSLDSFYEQYV. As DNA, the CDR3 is TGTGCCAGCAGCCTCGACAGCTTCTACGAGCAGTACGTC.

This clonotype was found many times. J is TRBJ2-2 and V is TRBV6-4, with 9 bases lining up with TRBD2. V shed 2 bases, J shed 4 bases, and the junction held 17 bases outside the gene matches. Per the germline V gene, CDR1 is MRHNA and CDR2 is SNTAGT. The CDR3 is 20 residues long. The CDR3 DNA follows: TGTGCCAGCAGTGACCAGCTAGCGGGAAACCCCCGCCGGGGCACCGGGGAGCTGTTTTTT. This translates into CASSDQLAGNPRRGTGELFF.

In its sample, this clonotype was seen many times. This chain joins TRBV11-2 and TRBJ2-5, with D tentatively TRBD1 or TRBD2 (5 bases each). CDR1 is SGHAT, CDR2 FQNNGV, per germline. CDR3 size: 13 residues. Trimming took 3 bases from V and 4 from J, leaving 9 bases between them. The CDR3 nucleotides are TGTGCCAGCAGCTTTTCGGGGCCAGAGACCCAGTACTTC. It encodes CASSFSGPETQYF.

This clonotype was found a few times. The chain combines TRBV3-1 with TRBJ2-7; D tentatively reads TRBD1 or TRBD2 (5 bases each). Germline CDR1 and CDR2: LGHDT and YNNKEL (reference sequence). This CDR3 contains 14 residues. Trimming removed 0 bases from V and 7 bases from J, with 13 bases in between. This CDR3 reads CASSQDSHGGEQYF. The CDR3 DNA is TGTGCCAGCAGCCAAGATAGCCATGGGGGAGAGCAGTACTTC.

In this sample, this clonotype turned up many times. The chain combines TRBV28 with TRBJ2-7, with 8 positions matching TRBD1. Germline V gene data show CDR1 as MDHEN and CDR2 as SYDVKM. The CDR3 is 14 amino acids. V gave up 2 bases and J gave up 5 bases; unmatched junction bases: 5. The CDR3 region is CASSLDRGRDEQYF. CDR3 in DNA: TGTGCCAGCAGTTTAGACAGGGGACGGGACGAGCAGTACTTC.

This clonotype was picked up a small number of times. The CDR3 loop is CASSFGQSYYEQYF. For the CDR3, the DNA is TGTGCCAGCAGCTTCGGACAAAGTTACTACGAGCAGTACTTC. J is TRBJ2-7 and V is TRBV28; a weak D match, TRBD1 (5 bases). This CDR3 comprises 14 residues. Trimming left V 6 bases short and J 3 bases short, with 15 bases between. Per germline, CDR1 MDHEN and CDR2 SYDVKM.

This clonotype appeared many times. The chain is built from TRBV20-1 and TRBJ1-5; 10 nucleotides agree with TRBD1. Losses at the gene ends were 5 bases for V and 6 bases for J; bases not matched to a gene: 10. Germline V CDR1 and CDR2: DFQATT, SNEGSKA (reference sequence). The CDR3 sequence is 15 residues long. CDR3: CSAQSRDRGIQPQHF. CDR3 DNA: TGCAGTGCTCAATCCCGGGACAGGGGAATTCAGCCCCAGCATTTT.

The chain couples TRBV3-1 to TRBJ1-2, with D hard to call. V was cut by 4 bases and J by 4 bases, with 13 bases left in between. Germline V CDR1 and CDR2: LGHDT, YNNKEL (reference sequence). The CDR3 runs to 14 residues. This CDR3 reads CASSPWTGGYGYTF. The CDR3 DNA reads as TGTGCCAGCAGCCCTTGGACGGGAGGCTATGGCTACACCTTC.

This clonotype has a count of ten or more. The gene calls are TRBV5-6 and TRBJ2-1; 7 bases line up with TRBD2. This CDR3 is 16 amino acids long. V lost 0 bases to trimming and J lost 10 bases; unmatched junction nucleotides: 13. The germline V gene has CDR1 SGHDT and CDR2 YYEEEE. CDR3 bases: TGTGCCAGCAGCTTGGCCACTGGCGGGAGACCGTGGGAGCAGTTCTTC. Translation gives CASSLATGGRPWEQFF.